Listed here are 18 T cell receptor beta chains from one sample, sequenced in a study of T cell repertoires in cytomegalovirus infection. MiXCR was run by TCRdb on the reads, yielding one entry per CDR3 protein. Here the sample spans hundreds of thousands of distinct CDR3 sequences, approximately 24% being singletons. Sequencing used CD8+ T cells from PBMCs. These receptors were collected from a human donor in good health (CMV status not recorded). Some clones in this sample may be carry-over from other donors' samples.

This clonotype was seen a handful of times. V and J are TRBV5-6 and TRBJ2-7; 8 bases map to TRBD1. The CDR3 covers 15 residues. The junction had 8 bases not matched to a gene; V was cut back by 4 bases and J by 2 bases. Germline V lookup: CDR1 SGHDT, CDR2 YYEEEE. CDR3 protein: CASSAGQGYPYEQYV. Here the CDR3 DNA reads TGTGCCAGCAGCGCCGGACAGGGCTACCCCTACGAGCAGTACGTC.

CDR3 nucleotide sequence: TGTGCTAGTGGTTGGGGACAGGGGGCTTTCTTT. Translating it yields CASGWGQGAFF. The J gene is TRBJ1-1, the V gene TRBV12-5; 10 positions match TRBD1. J lost 11 bases, V lost 4 bases, and 1 base had no gene match. The germline V gene encodes CDR1 LGHNT and CDR2 FRNRAP. The CDR3 covers 11 residues.

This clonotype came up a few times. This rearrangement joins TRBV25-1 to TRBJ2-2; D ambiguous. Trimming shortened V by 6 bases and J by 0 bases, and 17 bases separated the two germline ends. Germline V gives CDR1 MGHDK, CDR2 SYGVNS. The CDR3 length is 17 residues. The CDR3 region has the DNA TGTGCCAGCAGATCTAACCAACTCCTTGCGAACACCGGGGAGCTGTTTTTT. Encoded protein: CASRSNQLLANTGELFF.

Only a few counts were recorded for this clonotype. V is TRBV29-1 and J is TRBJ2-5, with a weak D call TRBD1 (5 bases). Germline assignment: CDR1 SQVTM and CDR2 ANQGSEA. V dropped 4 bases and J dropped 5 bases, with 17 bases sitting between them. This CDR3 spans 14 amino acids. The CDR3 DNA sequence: TGCAGCGTTGTCCGACCCCAGGGAATCGAGACCCAGTACTTC. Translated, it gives CSVVRPQGIETQYF.

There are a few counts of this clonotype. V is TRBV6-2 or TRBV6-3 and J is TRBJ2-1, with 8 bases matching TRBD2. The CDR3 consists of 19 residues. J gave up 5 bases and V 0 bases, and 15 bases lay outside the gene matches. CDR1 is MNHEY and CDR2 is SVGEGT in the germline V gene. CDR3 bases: TGTGCCAGCAGTTACTCGATTCTACGTCGAGCGGGGGAAGACAATGAGCAGTTCTTC. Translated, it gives CASSYSILRRAGEDNEQFF.

The CDR3: CASSYFWSGNQPQHF. As DNA, the CDR3 is TGTGCCAGCAGTTACTTCTGGTCTGGGAATCAGCCCCAGCATTTT. The rearrangement joins TRBV6-2 or TRBV6-3 to TRBJ1-5; unclear D gene. The CDR3 has 15 amino acids. V dropped 1 base and J dropped 4 bases, with 11 bases sitting between them. CDR1 is MNHEY, CDR2 SVGEGT, per germline.

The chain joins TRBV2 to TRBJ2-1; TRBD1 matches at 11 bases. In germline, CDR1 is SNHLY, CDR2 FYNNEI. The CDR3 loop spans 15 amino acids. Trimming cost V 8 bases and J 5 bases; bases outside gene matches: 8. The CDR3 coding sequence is TGTGCCAGCCTCGACCCGGGACAGGGGGACAATGAGCAGTTCTTC. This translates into CASLDPGQGDNEQFF.

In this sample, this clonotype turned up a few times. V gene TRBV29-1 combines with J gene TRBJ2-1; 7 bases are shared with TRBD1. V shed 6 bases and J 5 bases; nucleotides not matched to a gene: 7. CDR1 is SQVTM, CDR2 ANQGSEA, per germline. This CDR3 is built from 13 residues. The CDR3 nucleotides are TGCAGCGTCCTGACAGGGATAGACAATGAGCAGTTCTTC. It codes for CSVLTGIDNEQFF.

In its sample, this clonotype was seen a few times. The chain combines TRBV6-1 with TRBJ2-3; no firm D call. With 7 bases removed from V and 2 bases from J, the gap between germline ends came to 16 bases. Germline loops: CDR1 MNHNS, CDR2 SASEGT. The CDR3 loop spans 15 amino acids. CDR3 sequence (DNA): TGTGCCAGCACCGATGGATGGGGTTACACAGATACGCAGTATTTT. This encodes CASTDGWGYTDTQYF.

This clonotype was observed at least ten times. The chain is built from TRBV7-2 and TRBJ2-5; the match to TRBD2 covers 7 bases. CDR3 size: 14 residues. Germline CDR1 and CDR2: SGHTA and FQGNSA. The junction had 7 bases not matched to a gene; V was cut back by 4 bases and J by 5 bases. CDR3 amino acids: CASSSPGDYETQYF. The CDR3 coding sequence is TGTGCCAGCAGCTCCCCGGGGGACTATGAGACCCAGTACTTC.

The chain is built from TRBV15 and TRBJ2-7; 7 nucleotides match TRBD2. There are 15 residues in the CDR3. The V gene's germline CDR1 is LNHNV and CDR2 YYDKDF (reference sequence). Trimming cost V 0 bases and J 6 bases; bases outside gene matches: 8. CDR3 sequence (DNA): TGTGCCACCAGCAGAGATTGGGGGGAGGGCTTCGAGCAGTACGTC. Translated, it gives CATSRDWGEGFEQYV.

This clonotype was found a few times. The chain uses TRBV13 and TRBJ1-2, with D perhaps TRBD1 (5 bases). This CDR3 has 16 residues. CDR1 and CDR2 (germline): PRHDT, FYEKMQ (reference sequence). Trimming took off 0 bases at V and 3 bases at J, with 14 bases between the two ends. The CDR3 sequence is CASSLGGGGTYYGYTF. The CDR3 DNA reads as TGTGCCAGCAGCTTAGGAGGCGGGGGAACTTACTATGGCTACACCTTC.

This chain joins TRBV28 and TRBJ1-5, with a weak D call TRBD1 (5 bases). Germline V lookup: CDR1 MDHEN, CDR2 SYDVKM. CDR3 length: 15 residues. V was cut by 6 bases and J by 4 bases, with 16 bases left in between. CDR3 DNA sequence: TGTGCCAGCAGCCTGGGGGACCTGGGAAATCAGCCCCAGCATTTT. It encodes CASSLGDLGNQPQHF. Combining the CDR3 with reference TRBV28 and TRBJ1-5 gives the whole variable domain DVKVTQSSRYLVKRTGEKVFLECVQDMDHENMFWYRQDPGLGLRLIYFSYDVKMKEKGDIPEGYSVSREKKERFSLILESASTNQTSMYLCASSLGDLGNQPQHFGDGTRLSIL.

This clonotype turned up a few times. DNA of the CDR3: TGTGCCAGCAGCACCAGGACAGGGAACGGACAGCCCCAGCATTTT. It encodes CASSTRTGNGQPQHF. This sequence joins TRBV5-6 and TRBJ1-5; 8 nucleotides agree with TRBD1. Germline CDR1 reads SGHDT; CDR2 reads YYEEEE. This CDR3 has 15 residues. J lost 7 bases, V lost 4 bases, and 10 bases had no gene match. The variable domain in full, completed from reference TRBV5-6 and TRBJ1-5, reads DAGVTQSPTHLIKTRGQQVTLRCSPKSGHDTVSWYQQALGQGPQFIFQYYEEEERQRGNFPDRFSGHQFPNYSSELNVNALLLGDSALYLCASSTRTGNGQPQHFGDGTRLSIL.

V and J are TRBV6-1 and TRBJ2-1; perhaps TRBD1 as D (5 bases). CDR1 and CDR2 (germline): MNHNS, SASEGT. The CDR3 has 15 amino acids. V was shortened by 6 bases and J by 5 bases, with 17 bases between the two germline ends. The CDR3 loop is CASRRVQGSDNEQFF. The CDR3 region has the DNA TGTGCCAGCAGAAGGGTCCAGGGATCGGACAATGAGCAGTTCTTC.

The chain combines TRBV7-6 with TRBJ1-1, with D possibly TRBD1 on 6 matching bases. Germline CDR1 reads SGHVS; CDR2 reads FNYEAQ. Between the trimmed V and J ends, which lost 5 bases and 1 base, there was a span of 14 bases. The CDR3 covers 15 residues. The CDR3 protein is CASSHYREQNTEAFF. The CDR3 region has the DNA TGTGCCAGCAGCCACTACAGGGAACAGAACACTGAAGCTTTCTTT. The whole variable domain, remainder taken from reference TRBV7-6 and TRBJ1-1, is GAGVSQSPRYKVTKRGQDVALRCDPISGHVSLYWYRQALGQGPEFLTYFNYEAQQDKSGLPNDRFSAERPEGSISTLTIQRTEQRDSAMYRCASSHYREQNTEAFFGQGTRLTVV.

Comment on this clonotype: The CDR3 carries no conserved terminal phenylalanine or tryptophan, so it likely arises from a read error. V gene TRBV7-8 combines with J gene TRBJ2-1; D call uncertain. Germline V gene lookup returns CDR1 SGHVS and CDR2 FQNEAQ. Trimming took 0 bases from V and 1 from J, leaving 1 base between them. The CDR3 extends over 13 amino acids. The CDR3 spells CASSLASYNEQFY. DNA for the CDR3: TGTGCCAGCAGCTTAGCATCCTACAATGAGCAGTTCTAC.

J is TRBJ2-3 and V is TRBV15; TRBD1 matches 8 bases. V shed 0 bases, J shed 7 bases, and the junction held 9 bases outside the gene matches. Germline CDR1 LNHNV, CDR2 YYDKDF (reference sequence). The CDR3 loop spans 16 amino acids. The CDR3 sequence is CATSRDTGTGPYTQYF. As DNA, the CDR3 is TGTGCCACCAGCAGAGATACCGGGACAGGTCCGTATACGCAGTATTTT.